What follows are 4 T cell receptor beta chains derived from one specimen sequenced in a study of OX40 agonist ivuxolimab in advanced cancers. Produced via immunoSEQ multiplex PCR; TCRdb's table is partial and in-frame only. Here the sample spans 9,500 to 13,000 clones, 60% to 85% being singletons. The material sequenced was CD4+ or CD8+ T cells sorted from blood, taken in a trial of the OX40 agonist ivuxolimab. The source is an adult with an advanced solid tumor such as melanoma, head and neck, liver or kidney cancer.

This clone has only a few counts. The chain combines TRBV6-5 with TRBJ2-2; 9 bases match TRBD1. CDR1 is MNHEY and CDR2 is SVGAGI in the germline V gene. V shed 3 bases, J shed 4 bases, and the junction held 3 bases outside the gene matches. There are 15 residues in the CDR3. The CDR3 is CASSYGTGITGELFF. Here the CDR3 DNA reads TGTGCCAGCAGTTATGGGACAGGGATCACCGGGGAGCTGTTTTTT.

J is TRBJ2-3 and V is TRBV5-6; D gene unclear. Germline loops: CDR1 SGHDT, CDR2 YYEEEE. The CDR3 consists of 12 residues. Trimming removed 3 bases from V and 6 bases from J, with 8 bases in between. The CDR3 nucleotides are TGTGCCAGCAGCTCTGGGGTGGATACGCAGTATTTT. Translation gives CASSSGVDTQYF.

The genes are TRBV4-1 and TRBJ2-1; 7 positions agree with TRBD2. Trimming removed 0 bases from V and 5 bases from J; junction bases left unmatched: 4. Per the germline V gene, CDR1 is MGHRA and CDR2 is YSYEKL. This CDR3 spans 15 amino acids. Written as DNA, the CDR3 is TGCGCCAGCAGCCAAGAGATGGGGACTAACAATGAGCAGTTCTTC. Translation: CASSQEMGTNNEQFF.

The V gene is TRBV5-1, the J gene TRBJ2-1; TRBD2 matches 9 bases. The CDR3 is 16 amino acids. Germline values: CDR1 SGHRS, CDR2 YFSETQ. Trimming cost V 2 bases and J 0 bases; bases outside gene matches: 3. The CDR3 region is CASSFLRGGSYNEQFF. The CDR3 region has the DNA TGCGCCAGCAGCTTCTTGCGGGGGGGCTCCTACAATGAGCAGTTCTTC.